The 18 T cell receptor beta chains below come from one sample, sequenced in a study of cytomegalovirus exposure and HLA in healthy donors. The PCR used 60 Vbeta and 13 Jbeta primers. Sequencing used immunoSEQ multiplex PCR; TCRdb keeps in-frame clones, though not all of them. The data contain about 160,000 clones, approximately 70% of them singletons. The material sequenced was PBMCs. Receptors were obtained from a man in his forties in good health and CMV-seropositive.

The J gene is TRBJ2-3, the V gene TRBV18; weak D call: TRBD1 (5 bases). CDR3 length: 15 residues. Germline V gene lookup returns CDR1 KGHSH and CDR2 LQKENI. V was shortened by 3 bases and J by 4 bases, with 14 bases between the two germline ends. The CDR3 loop is CASSPAPRGSDTQYF. For the CDR3, the DNA is TGTGCCAGCTCACCCGCCCCTAGGGGTTCAGATACGCAGTATTTT.

The gene calls are TRBV9 and TRBJ2-1; D is perhaps TRBD2 (6 bases). V lost 4 bases and J lost 3, with 8 bases in between. Germline CDR1 SGDLS, CDR2 YYNGEE. This CDR3 region has 13 residues. The CDR3 coding sequence is TGTGCCAGCAGCCCCGGGAGCTACAATGAGCAGTTCTTC. Amino acids: CASSPGSYNEQFF.

This clone was recorded a few times. The CDR3 protein is CASSQGGGEQYF. CDR3 in DNA: TGTGCCAGCAGCCAAGGCGGCGGCGAGCAGTACTTC. The chain couples TRBV4-2 to TRBJ2-7; D call uncertain. From germline, CDR1 is LGHNA and CDR2 YNFKEQ. This CDR3 comprises 12 residues. Trimming cost V 1 base and J 6 bases, with 7 bases left between them.

The V and J genes are TRBV6-1 and TRBJ1-1, with D possibly being TRBD1 (5 bases). V was clipped by 1 base and J by 4 bases, with 13 bases between them. Germline loops: CDR1 MNHNS, CDR2 SASEGT. This CDR3 contains 15 residues. The CDR3 DNA follows: TGTGCCAGCAGTGAAGGCAAAGTAAGGGGCACTGAAGCTTTCTTT. As protein: CASSEGKVRGTEAFF.

The chain is built from TRBV7-6 and TRBJ2-5, with 10 bases aligning to TRBD1. The CDR3 covers 15 residues. Looked up from germline, CDR1 is SGHVS and CDR2 is FNYEAQ. Trimming at V came to 5 bases and at J to 5 bases, leaving 8 bases not matched to a gene. The DNA of the CDR3 is TGTGCCAGCAGCCCGGACAGGGGGAGGGTGGAGACCCAGTACTTC. It yields the protein CASSPDRGRVETQYF. Complete variable domain (other parts from reference TRBV7-6 and TRBJ2-5): GAGVSQSPRYKVTKRGQDVALRCDPISGHVSLYWYRQALGQGPEFLTYFNYEAQQDKSGLPNDRFSAERPEGSISTLTIQRTEQRDSAMYRCASSPDRGRVETQYFGPGTRLLVL.

This clone appeared a few times. This chain uses TRBV7-2 with TRBJ2-7, with D possibly being TRBD2 (5 bases). The germline V gene encodes CDR1 SGHTA and CDR2 FQGNSA. V lost 5 bases to trimming and J lost 3 bases, with 17 bases between them. The CDR3 totals 15 residues. The DNA of the CDR3 is TGTGCCAGCAGCCCAAGGGCCGGGGATCTCTACGAGCAGTACTTC. It translates to CASSPRAGDLYEQYF.

The table lists this clone with a few counts. The germline gene is not matched at one end of the junction; a read error may be the cause. V gene TRBV4-2 combines with J gene TRBJ2-2; TRBD2 might be the D (5 bases). In germline, CDR1 is LGHNA, CDR2 YNFKEQ. CDR3 size: 14 residues. CDR3 region: CASSQDQEHRGAVF. The CDR3 DNA reads as TGTGCCAGCAGCCAAGATCAGGAACACCGGGGAGCTGTTTTT.

Turning to this clone: Other DNA sequences from this sample encode an identical CDR3 as well. This chain connects TRBV5-1 to TRBJ1-1, with D maybe TRBD1 (5 bases). V lost 0 bases, J lost 5 bases, and 11 bases lay in between. In germline, CDR1 is SGHRS, CDR2 YFSETQ. The CDR3 has 14 residues. CDR3 region: CASSLAGGRTEAFF. The CDR3, as DNA: TGCGCCAGCAGCTTGGCGGGGGGACGGACTGAAGCTTTCTTT.

This chain links TRBV4-2 with TRBJ2-7, with a weak D call TRBD1 (6 bases). CDR3 length equals 16 residues. Germline lookup yields CDR1 LGHNA and CDR2 YNFKEQ. V lost 0 bases and J lost 2, with 14 bases in between. CDR3 bases: TGTGCCAGCAGCCAAGATGGCAGGGGCGAAACCTACGAGCAGTACTTC. Protein sequence: CASSQDGRGETYEQYF.

The chain has TRBV4-1 and TRBJ1-4; D is possibly TRBD1 (5 bases). The ends were cut back, 0 bases at V and 4 bases at J, with 18 bases in the middle. The germline V gene encodes CDR1 MGHRA and CDR2 YSYEKL. The CDR3 has 18 amino acids. For the CDR3, the DNA is TGCGCCAGCAGCCAAGAAGTGTCGGTGGGGCAGGTTAATGAAAAACTGTTTTTT. It is translated as CASSQEVSVGQVNEKLFF.

Only a few counts were recorded for this clone. The chain recombines TRBV7-3 with TRBJ2-5; possibly TRBD2 for D (5 bases). The V and J ends lost 1 base and 5 bases respectively, with 8 bases between them. CDR1 and CDR2 from the germline V gene are SGHTA and FQGTGA. The CDR3 loop spans 13 amino acids. CDR3 amino acids: CASSLSGRETQYF. CDR3 sequence (DNA): TGTGCCAGCAGCTTAAGCGGGCGGGAGACCCAGTACTTC. The variable domain in full, with the rest retrieved from reference TRBV7-3 and TRBJ2-5, is GAGVSQTPSNKVTEKGKYVELRCDPISGHTALYWYRQSLGQGPEFLIYFQGTGAADDSGLPNDRFFAVRPEGSVSTLKIQRTERGDSAVYLCASSLSGRETQYFGPGTRLLVL.

This clone was counted a few times. CDR3 protein: CASSVAGGQRGELFF. CDR3 nucleotide sequence: TGTGCCAGCTCGGTAGCGGGGGGGCAACGCGGGGAGCTGTTTTTT. The chain employs TRBV5-4 and TRBJ2-2, with 11 bases aligning to TRBD2. The CDR3 runs to 15 residues. Germline V gene lookup returns CDR1 SGHNT and CDR2 YYREEE (reference sequence). With 7 bases clipped from V and 7 bases from J, the junction kept 9 bases outside the gene matches.

J is TRBJ2-5 and V is TRBV2; unclear D gene. CDR3 size: 14 residues. The V end lost 4 bases, the J end lost 3 bases, and 12 bases lay between the germline ends. CDR1 and CDR2 (germline): SNHLY, FYNNEI. The CDR3 protein is CASSGAGSEETQYF. DNA for the CDR3: TGTGCCAGCAGTGGGGCAGGCTCGGAAGAGACCCAGTACTTC.

This chain uses TRBV4-2 with TRBJ2-3; TRBD1 agrees at 7 bases. Germline-derived CDR1 and CDR2 are LGHNA and YNFKEQ. The CDR3 consists of 14 residues. J lost 0 bases, V lost 6 bases, and 3 bases had no gene match. In DNA form, the CDR3 reads TGTGCCAGCAGAGGGGGCAGAAGCACAGATACGCAGTATTTT. It codes for CASRGGRSTDTQYF.

The chain couples TRBV5-6 to TRBJ2-4; D may be TRBD1 (7 bases). Trimming took off 4 bases at V and 0 bases at J, with 14 bases between the two ends. Germline lookup yields CDR1 SGHDT and CDR2 YYEEEE. CDR3 size: 16 residues. The CDR3 region is CASSAGTALAKNIQYF. CDR3 sequence (DNA): TGTGCCAGCAGCGCGGGGACAGCGCTAGCCAAAAACATTCAGTACTTC.

The J gene is TRBJ1-6, the V gene TRBV23-1; D is perhaps TRBD1 (6 bases). TRBV23-1 is treated as an ORF (open reading frame) with a function not yet certain. CDR3 length equals 16 residues. Trimming took 4 bases from V and 5 from J, leaving 15 bases between them. The CDR3 region has the DNA TGCGCCAGCAGTCCCACGGGGTCAGGGGATAATTCACCCCTCCACTTT. Translation: CASSPTGSGDNSPLHF.

This clone has only a few counts. Because the CDR3's place on the DNA is in doubt, the DNA is left out and the CDR3 is given as listed by TCRdb. V is TRBV27 and J is TRBJ1-6; TRBD1 is the table's D call, not checked against the DNA. Both ends counted, the CDR3 spans 16 residues. In germline, CDR1 is MNHEY, CDR2 SMNVEV (reference sequence). The CDR3 protein is CASSLDKASYNSPLHF.

This clone has more than one count but fewer than ten. The V and J genes are TRBV5-1 and TRBJ1-1; 7 bases match TRBD1. V was clipped by 1 base and J by 0 bases; unmatched bases: 12. Germline V gene sequence: CDR1 SGHRS, CDR2 YFSETQ. The length of the CDR3 is 18 residues. The CDR3: CASSLRGREGTVNTEAFF. CDR3 sequence (DNA): TGCGCCAGCAGCTTGCGGGGACGGGAGGGGACAGTGAACACTGAAGCTTTCTTT.